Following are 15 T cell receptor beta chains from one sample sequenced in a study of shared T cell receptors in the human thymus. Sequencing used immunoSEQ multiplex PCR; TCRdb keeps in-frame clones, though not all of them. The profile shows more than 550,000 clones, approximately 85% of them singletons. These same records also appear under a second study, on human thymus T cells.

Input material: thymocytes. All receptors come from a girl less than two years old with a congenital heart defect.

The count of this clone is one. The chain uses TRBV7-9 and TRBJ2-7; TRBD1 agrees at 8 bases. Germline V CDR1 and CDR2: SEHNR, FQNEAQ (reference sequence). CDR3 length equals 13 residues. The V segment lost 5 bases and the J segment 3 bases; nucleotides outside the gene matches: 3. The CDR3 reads CASSRDRFYEQYF. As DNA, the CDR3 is TGTGCCAGCAGCCGGGACAGGTTCTACGAGCAGTACTTC.

The CDR3 coding sequence is TGTGCCAGCAGTCGAAAACCGAGCTCTGGAAACACCATATATTTT. Translated: CASSRKPSSGNTIYF. The chain joins TRBV6-5 to TRBJ1-3; D ambiguous. The CDR3 runs to 15 residues. Deletions cut 5 bases from V and 0 bases from J, with 11 bases between. Germline loops: CDR1 MNHEY, CDR2 SVGAGI.

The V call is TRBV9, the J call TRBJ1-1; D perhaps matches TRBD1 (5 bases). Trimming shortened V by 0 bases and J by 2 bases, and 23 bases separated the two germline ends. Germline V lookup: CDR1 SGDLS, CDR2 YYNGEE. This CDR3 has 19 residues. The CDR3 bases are TGTGCCAGCAGCGTAGGTCTAACGACAGATACAGCGGGCAACACTGAAGCTTTCTTT. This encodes CASSVGLTTDTAGNTEAFF.

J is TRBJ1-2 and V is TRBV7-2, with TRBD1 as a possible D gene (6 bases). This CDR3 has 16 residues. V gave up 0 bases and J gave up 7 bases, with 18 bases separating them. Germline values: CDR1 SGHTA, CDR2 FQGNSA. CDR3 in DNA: TGTGCCAGCAGCTTAGCTCTGATGGGGCAGGGGTTTGGCTACACCTTC. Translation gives CASSLALMGQGFGYTF.

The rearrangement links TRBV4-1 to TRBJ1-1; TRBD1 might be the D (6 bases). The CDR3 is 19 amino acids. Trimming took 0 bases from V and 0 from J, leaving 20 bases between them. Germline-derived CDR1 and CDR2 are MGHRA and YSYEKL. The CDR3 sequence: CASSQERGGEAHMNTEAFF. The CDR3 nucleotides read TGCGCCAGCAGCCAAGAACGGGGGGGCGAAGCACATATGAACACTGAAGCTTTCTTT.

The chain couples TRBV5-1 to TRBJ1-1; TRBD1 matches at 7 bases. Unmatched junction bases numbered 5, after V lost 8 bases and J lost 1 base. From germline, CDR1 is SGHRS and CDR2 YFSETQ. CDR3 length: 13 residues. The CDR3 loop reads CASGDSENTEAFF. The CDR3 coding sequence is TGCGCCAGTGGGGACAGCGAGAACACTGAAGCTTTCTTT.

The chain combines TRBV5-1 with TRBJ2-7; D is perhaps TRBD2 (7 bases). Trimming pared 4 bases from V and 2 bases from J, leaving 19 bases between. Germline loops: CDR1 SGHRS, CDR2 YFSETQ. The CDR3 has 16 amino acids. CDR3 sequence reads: CASSHLGAGATYEQYF. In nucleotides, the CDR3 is TGCGCCAGCAGCCACCTAGGGGCGGGGGCGACCTACGAGCAGTACTTC.

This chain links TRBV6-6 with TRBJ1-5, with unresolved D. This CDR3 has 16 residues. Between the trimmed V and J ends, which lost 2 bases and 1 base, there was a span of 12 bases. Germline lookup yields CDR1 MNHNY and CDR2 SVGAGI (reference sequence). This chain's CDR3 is CASSYPKTPSNQPQHF. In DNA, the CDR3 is TGTGCCAGCAGTTACCCTAAGACACCCAGCAATCAGCCCCAGCATTTT.

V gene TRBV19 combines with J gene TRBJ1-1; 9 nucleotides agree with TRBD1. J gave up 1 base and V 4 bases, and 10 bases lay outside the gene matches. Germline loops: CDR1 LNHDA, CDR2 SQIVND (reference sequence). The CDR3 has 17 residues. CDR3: CASSTRSTGGWNTEAFF. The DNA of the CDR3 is TGTGCCAGTAGTACGAGGAGCACAGGGGGCTGGAACACTGAAGCTTTCTTT.

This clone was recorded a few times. CDR3 sequence reads: CASSERGRPGELFF. The DNA for the CDR3 is TGTGCCAGCAGTGAAAGAGGGAGGCCCGGGGAGCTGTTTTTT. The chain couples TRBV25-1 to TRBJ2-2; D is perhaps TRBD2 (6 bases). The CDR3 has 14 residues. Trimming took 2 bases from V and 6 from J, leaving 10 bases between them. The germline V gene encodes CDR1 MGHDK and CDR2 SYGVNS. The full variable domain, in which reference TRBV25-1 and TRBJ2-2 provide the parts outside the CDR3, is EADIYQTPRYLVIGTGKKITLECSQTMGHDKMYWYQQDPGMELHLIHYSYGVNSTEKGDLSSESTVSRIRTEHFPLTLESARPSHTSQYLCASSERGRPGELFFGEGSRLTVL.

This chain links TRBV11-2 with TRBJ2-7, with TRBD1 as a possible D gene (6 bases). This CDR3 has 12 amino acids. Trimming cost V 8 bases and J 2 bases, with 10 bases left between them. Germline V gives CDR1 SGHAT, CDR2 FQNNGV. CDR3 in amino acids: CASGGQPYEQYF. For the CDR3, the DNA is TGTGCCAGCGGCGGACAGCCCTACGAGCAGTACTTC.

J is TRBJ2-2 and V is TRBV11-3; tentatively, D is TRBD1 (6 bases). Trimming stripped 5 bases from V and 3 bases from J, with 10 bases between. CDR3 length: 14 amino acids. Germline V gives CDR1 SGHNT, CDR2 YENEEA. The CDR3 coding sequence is TGTGCCAGCAGCCGACAGGACGACACCGGGGAGCTGTTTTTT. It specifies CASSRQDDTGELFF.

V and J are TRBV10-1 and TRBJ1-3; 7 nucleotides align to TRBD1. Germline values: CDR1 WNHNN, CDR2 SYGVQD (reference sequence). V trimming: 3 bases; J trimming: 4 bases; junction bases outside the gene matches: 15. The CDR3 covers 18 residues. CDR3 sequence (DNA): TGCGCCAGCAGTGAAGGGCCCCCCGGGACAGCCGTAGGAAACACCATATATTTT. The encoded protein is CASSEGPPGTAVGNTIYF.

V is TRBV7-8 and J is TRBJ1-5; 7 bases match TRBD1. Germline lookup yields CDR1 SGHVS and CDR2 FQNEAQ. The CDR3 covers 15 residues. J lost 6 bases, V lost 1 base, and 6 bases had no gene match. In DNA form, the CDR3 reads TGTGCCAGCAGCTTAGGGGCGGCAGGGGGTCAGCCCCAGCATTTT. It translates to CASSLGAAGGQPQHF.

In nucleotides, the CDR3 is TGTGCCAGCAGCTTAGAAACAGGGGAAGAGACCCAGTACTTC. The encoded protein is CASSLETGEETQYF. This chain joins TRBV7-9 and TRBJ2-5, with TRBD1 matching over 7 bases. V was pared by 1 base and J by 3 bases, with 2 bases of the junction left unmatched. Germline CDR1 reads SEHNR; CDR2 reads FQNEAQ (reference sequence). CDR3 length equals 14 residues.